This T cell receptor (beta chain) appears in the sequencing data of a study of molecular identifiers for immune sequencing clone quantification. Study context: Four of five RNA aliquots from roughly 21,000 or 96,000 naive CD8 T cells were sequenced.

In this sample, this clonotype turned up many times. For bulk TCR libraries, previously described methods and listed TCR primers were used. TCRdb re-analysed the PCR reads in MiXCR, keeping a single row per CDR3 protein. The table includes about 510,000 distinct CDR3 sequences, about 25% detected once. The germline gives CDR1 SGHTA, CDR2 FQGNSA. The CDR3 spans 15 residues. With 4 bases removed from V and 0 bases from J, the gap between germline ends came to 10 bases. The specimen sequenced was naive CD8+ T cells from blood, with Jurkat cell RNA spiked in. Documented subset: FACS-sorted CD8+CD4-CCR7+CD45RA+ naive T cells. The receptor was derived from a human donor in good health. Some libraries in this study had Jurkat cell RNA spiked in. The chain has TRBV7-2 and TRBJ1-3; no clear D. The CDR3 sequence is CASSSDISSGNTIYF. CDR3 DNA: TGTGCCAGCAGCTCCGACATCTCCTCTGGAAACACCATATATTTT.